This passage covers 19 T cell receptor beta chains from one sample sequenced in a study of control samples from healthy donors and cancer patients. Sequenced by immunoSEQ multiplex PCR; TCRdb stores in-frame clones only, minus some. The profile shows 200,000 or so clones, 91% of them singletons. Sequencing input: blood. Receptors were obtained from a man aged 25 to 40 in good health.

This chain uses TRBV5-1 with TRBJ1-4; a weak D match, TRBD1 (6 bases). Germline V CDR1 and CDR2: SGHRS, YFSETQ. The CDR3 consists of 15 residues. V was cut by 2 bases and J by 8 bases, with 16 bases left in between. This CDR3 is CASSLEQGVWEKLFF. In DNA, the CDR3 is TGCGCCAGCAGCTTAGAACAGGGAGTGTGGGAAAAACTGTTTTTT.

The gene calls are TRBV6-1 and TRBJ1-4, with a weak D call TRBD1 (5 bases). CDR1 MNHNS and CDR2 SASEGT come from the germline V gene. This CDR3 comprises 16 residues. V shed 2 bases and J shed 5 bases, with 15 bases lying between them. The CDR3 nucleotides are TGTGCCAGCAGTGAAAGGCGGGGGACTCGCAATGAAAAACTGTTTTTT. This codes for CASSERRGTRNEKLFF.

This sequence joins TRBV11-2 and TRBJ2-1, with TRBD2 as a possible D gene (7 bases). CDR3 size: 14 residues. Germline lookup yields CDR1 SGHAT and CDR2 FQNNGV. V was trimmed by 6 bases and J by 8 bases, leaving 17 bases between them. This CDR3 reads CASSSRGEGDEQFF. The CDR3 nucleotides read TGTGCCAGCAGTAGTAGGGGGGAGGGCGATGAGCAGTTCTTC.

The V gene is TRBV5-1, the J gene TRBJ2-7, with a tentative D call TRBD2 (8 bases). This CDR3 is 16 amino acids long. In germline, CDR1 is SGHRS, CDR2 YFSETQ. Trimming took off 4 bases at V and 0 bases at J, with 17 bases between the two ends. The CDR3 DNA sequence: TGCGCCAGCAGCCAATCGACAGGGACTAGCTCCTACGAGCAGTACTTC. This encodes CASSQSTGTSSYEQYF.

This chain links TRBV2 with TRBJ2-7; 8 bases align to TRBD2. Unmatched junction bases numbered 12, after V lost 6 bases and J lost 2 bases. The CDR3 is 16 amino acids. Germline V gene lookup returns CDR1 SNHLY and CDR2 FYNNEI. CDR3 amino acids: CASRADYGGGTYEQYF. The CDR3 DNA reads TGTGCCAGCAGGGCGGACTATGGCGGGGGGACCTACGAGCAGTACTTC.

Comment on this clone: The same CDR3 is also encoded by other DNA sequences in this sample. CDR3 in amino acids: CASSIEQGAGTEAFF. For the CDR3, the DNA is TGTGCCAGTAGTATAGAACAGGGGGCTGGAACTGAAGCTTTCTTT. The V and J genes are TRBV19 and TRBJ1-1, with TRBD1 identical over 9 bases. The J segment lost 5 bases and the V segment lost 0 bases, leaving 4 bases of the junction unmatched. The CDR3 extends over 15 amino acids. Germline V gene data show CDR1 as LNHDA and CDR2 as SQIVND (reference sequence).

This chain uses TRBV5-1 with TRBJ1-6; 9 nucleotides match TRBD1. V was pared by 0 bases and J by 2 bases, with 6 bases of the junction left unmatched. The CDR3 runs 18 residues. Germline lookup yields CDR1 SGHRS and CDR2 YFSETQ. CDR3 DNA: TGCGCCAGCAGCTTGGTGGGGACAGGGATGGCCTATAATTCACCCCTCCACTTT. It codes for CASSLVGTGMAYNSPLHF.

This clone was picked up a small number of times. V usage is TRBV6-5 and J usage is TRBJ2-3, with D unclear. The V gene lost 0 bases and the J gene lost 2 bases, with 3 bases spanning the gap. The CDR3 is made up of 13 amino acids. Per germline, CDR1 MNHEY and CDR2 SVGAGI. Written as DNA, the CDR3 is TGTGCCAGCAGTTACTCGAACACAGATACGCAGTATTTT. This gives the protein CASSYSNTDTQYF.

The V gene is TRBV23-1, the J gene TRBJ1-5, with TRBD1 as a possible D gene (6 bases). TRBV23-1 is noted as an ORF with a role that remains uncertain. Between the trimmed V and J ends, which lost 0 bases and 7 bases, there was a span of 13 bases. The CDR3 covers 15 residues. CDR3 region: CASSQSSGGQQPQHF. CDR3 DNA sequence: TGCGCCAGCAGTCAATCTTCCGGGGGCCAGCAGCCCCAGCATTTT.

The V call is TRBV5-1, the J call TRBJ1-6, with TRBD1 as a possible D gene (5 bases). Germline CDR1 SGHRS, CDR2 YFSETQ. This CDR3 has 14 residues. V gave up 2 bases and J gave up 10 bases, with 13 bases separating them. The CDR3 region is CASSFGQGESPLHF. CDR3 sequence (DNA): TGCGCCAGCAGCTTTGGTCAGGGCGAATCACCCCTCCACTTT.

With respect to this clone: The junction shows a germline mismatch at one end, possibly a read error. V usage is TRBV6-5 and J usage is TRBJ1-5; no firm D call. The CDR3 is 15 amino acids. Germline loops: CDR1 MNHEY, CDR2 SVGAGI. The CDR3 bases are TGTGCCAGCAGGTCACATTTCTTGGGCAATCAGCCCCGGCATTTT. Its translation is CASRSHFLGNQPRHF.

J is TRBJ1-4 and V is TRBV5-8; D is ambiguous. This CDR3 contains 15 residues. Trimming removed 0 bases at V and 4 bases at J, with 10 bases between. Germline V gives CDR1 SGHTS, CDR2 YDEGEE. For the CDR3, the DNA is TGTGCCAGCAGCTTGGGGACGGCCGGTAATGAAAAACTGTTTTTT. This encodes CASSLGTAGNEKLFF.

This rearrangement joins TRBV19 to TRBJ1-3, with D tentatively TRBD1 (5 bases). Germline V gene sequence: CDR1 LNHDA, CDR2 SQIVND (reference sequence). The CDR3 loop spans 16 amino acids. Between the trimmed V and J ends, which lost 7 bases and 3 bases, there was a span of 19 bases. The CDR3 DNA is TGTGCCAGTACTACAGGTCCTGCGAGCGGTGGAAACACCATATATTTT. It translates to CASTTGPASGGNTIYF. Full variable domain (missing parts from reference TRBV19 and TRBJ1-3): DGGITQSPKYLFRKEGQNVTLSCEQNLNHDAMYWYRQDPGQGLRLIYYSQIVNDFQKGDIAEGYSVSREKKESFPLTVTSAQKNPTAFYLCASTTGPASGGNTIYFGEGSWLTVV.

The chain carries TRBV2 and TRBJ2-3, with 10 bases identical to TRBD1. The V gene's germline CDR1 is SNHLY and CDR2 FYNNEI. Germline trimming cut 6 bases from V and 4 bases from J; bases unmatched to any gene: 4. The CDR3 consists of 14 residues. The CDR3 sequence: CASRTGGGADTQYF. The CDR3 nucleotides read TGTGCCAGCAGGACAGGGGGCGGTGCAGATACGCAGTATTTT.

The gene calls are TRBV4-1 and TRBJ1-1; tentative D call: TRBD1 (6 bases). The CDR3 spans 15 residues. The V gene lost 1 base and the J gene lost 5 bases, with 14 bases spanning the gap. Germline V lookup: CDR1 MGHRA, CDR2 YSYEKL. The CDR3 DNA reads TGCGCCAGCAGCCAAGCTCGGGGGGCGTTAACTGAAGCTTTCTTT. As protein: CASSQARGALTEAFF.

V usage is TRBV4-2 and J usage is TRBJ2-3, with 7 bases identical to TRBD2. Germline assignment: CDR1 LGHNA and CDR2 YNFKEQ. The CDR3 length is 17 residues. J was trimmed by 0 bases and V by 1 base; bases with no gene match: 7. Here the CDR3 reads CASSQVGSSGSTDTQYF. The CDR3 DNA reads TGTGCCAGCAGCCAAGTTGGGAGTAGCGGGAGCACAGATACGCAGTATTTT.

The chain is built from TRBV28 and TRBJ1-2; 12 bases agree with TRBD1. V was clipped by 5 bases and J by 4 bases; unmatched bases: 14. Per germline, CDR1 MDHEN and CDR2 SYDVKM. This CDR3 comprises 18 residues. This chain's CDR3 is CASSPNGSGTGGVYGYTF. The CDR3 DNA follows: TGTGCCAGCAGTCCGAACGGATCCGGGACAGGGGGCGTCTATGGCTACACCTTC.

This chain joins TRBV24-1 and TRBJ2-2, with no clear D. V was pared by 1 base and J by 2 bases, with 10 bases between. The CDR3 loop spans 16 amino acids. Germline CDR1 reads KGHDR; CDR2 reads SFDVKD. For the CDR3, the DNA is TGTGCCACCAGTGATTTAGAGCCGGCCAACACCGGGGAGCTGTTTTTT. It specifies CATSDLEPANTGELFF.

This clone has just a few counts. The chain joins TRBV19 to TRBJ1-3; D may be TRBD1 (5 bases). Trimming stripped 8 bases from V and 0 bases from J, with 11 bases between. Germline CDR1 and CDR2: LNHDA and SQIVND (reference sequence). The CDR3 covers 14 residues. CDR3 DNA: TGTGCCAGTGATGACAGATACTCTGGAAACACCATATATTTT. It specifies CASDDRYSGNTIYF.